Described below is a single T cell receptor beta chain sequence and its context. Its antigen remains unknown. Germline lookup yields CDR1 MNHNS and CDR2 SASEGT. Trimming shortened V by 2 bases and J by 0 bases, and 11 bases separated the two germline ends. This CDR3 region has 16 residues. MiXCR, run by TCRdb on the reads, gives a single entry per CDR3 protein. The table lists some 940,000 distinct CDR3 sequences, under 40% of them singletons. This entry is derived from a study of T cell repertoires in cytomegalovirus infection. Material: cultured CD8+ T cells from PBMCs, obtained from culture after CMV antigen stimulation. The V call is TRBV6-1, the J call TRBJ2-1; the D is unclear. This TCR was sampled from a human donor in good health (CMV status not recorded). Some clones in this sample may be carry-over from other donors' samples. The CDR3 region is CASSEFEWSSYNEQFF. For the CDR3, the DNA is TGTGCCAGCAGTGAATTTGAGTGGAGCTCCTACAATGAGCAGTTCTTC.